This T cell receptor beta chain emerged from a study of cytomegalovirus exposure and HLA in healthy donors (dated by TCRdb to about 2017). Background on the whole study: An earlier analysis of some 620 of the donors reported about 300 Gb of sequence data and around 100 million unique TCR beta sequences obtained from about 179 million T cells. An early release that covered some 630 HLA-typed donors contained approximately 300 gigabases of sequencing data and 75 million to 100 million unique TCR sequences. Among the roughly 390 genotyped donors, approximately 76% belonged to the genetic ancestry cluster associated with self-reported Caucasian donors. The aim of the study was to test whether cataloging public T cell receptors could identify signatures of past pathogen exposure. The T cell repertoires of 700 or so subjects were profiled by immunosequencing and related to cytomegalovirus serostatus. A separate validation cohort of approximately 120 different subjects was used in addition to the approximately 670-subject first cohort. High-throughput TCR immunosequencing, statistical association of individual TCRs with disease status, and machine learning were combined to predict cytomegalovirus infection status. A later analysis re-analyzed previously published TCR beta repertoires from roughly 690 donors and added high-resolution HLA genotyping to study TCR occurrence patterns. In the later analysis, no new phenotypic data were used to find candidate immune exposures; instead, reliance was placed on TCR beta sequences and their occurrence across donors. An earlier analysis of some 500 of the donors applied high-throughput TCR beta sequencing to assess whether each TCR beta V gene segment acted as functional or pseudogenic. Donor age, sex, ethnicity and CMV serostatus were compiled together with the repertoire data. A later genetic analysis took genome-wide SNP genotypes for about 55% of the 666 donors and used that subset as a discovery cohort. Every repertoire in the discovery cohort had been generated on one and the same sequencing platform. Class I and class II HLA loci were covered by the typing at four-digit resolution. Typing coverage varied by locus: roughly 620-640 donors for A, B, C, DRB1 and DQB1; roughly 520 for DQA1; over 600 for DPA1; roughly 450 for DPB1. Roughly 5 DR-DQ haplotypes were handled as single units for association and clustering, since linkage in the cohort was strong. Across around 400 genotyped donors of the cohort, an average of approximately 240,000 unique TCR beta nucleotide sequences per donor were sequenced, and 15% to 20% of those sequences were non-productive. The full study reports these points: A further reported finding was that TCR beta sequences accurately predicted the HLA-A and HLA-B alleles for most subjects in the first cohort. When HLA alleles, especially DR and DQ, strongly co-occurred, attributing TCR associations to individual alleles was difficult. A later analysis associated 16,951 TCR beta sequences with specific HLA alleles at a false discovery rate of 0.05. In a later analysis, several top co-occurrence clusters were reported to appear linked to parvovirus B19, influenza, CMV and Epstein-Barr virus. The authors suggested that the approach could potentially be generalized to other disease states and immunological phenotypes. The study gave a list of 150 to 200 TCR beta chains associated with cytomegalovirus. According to a later genetic analysis, donors in an Asian-associated ancestry cluster had fewer N-insertions in productive TCRs than the approximately 700-donor mean. In a later analysis, HLA-associated TCR beta chains showed more clonal expansion and lower generation probabilities than non-associated chains that were equally common. Some IMGT-functional V segments, including TRBV6-2 and TRBV6-3, could not be told apart with the 87-base-pair reads, so those segments were excluded. A cluster of highly shared sequence variants was judged likely to be a technical artifact of the sequencing pipeline. In both the original and validation cohorts, the classifier was reported to diagnose cytomegalovirus status with high specificity and sensitivity. Sequencing depth was assumed to be roughly uniform across donors in the presence/absence analyses, though that assumption may not hold. In a later analysis, most CMV-associated TCR beta chains were found to appear HLA-restricted, with HLA associations seemingly driven largely by CMV exposure. In vitro tests confirmed that a few of the cytomegalovirus-associated TCR beta chains recognize cytomegalovirus antigens. The only immune exposure information available for the cohort was CMV serostatus. While some public TCRs were present in many individuals, most TCR sequences turned up only very rarely across donors. The cohort was sequenced for TCR beta chains only, and without alpha or paired-chain data the features that could be detected were limited. An earlier analysis of 587 of the donors showed that most TCR beta V segments appeared in productive rearrangements either about 87% or about 30% of the time, which broadly matched IMGT annotations. Because HLA typing was unavailable for some donors at each locus, only the typed subset was used in association tests. In a later genetic analysis, a missense DCLRE1C variant was associated with V-gene and J-gene trimming of TCR beta chains, and the association was replicated in an independent cohort. Correlated functional status among segregating V segments might be attributable to linkage disequilibrium, but an unknown experimental factor could not be ruled out. Some 16 rarely observed V segments, including chromosome 9 orphons, were excluded from the earlier analysis of about 600 of the donors because counts were too low. According to a later analysis, TCR association rates differed among HLA loci, with DRB1 alleles showing the most associated TCRs and HLA-C alleles showing the fewest.

The cohort comprised fewer than 750 healthy bone marrow donors. Cohort members were all nominally healthy when sampled, although unrecorded immune exposures were likely present. The donor was CMV seropositive and was included in the group of about 290 seropositive cohort members. A peripheral blood sample was collected from each donor, and TCR beta sequencing was performed on peripheral blood mononuclear cells. Genomic DNA was extracted from the blood cell samples with the Qiagen DNeasy Blood Extraction Kit. Remarks on this clone: The target of this receptor is not known. Per-nucleotide qualities are absent, and no much larger clonotype sits a single base away.

The protocol used for the library was the immunoSEQ multiplex PCR assay. The multiplex PCR relied on a mix of 60 forward primers for TCR Vbeta segments and 13 reverse primers for TCR Jbeta segments. A multiplex PCR assay on genomic DNA amplified the CDR3 region of rearranged TCR beta genes. The Illumina HiSeq System was used to sequence the amplified TCR beta libraries as 87-base-pair reads. The authors' pipeline ran thus. Across the 700 or so repertoires, a later analysis counted tens of millions of unique TCR beta chains, around 10 million of which were shared by at least two donors. Raw reads were error-corrected and collapsed into unique sequences by a nearest-neighbor algorithm in which closely related sequences were merged to remove PCR and sequencing errors. To assign V, D and J gene segments, CDR3 sequences were aligned to IMGT reference sequences. For a sequence to be retained, a match of at least six nucleotides to both a V gene segment and a J gene segment was required. A rearrangement was called productive if the CDR3 had no stop codons and remained in frame with V and J, and every other rearrangement was called non-productive. CDR3 was defined according to IMGT convention as the region running from the second conserved V-encoded cysteine to the conserved J-encoded phenylalanine. Sequences without an unambiguous match to a single V gene segment were excluded from the earlier analysis of a few hundred of the donors. An earlier analysis of 587 of the donors classified V segments as functional when productive rearrangements were above 56.7% and as segregating when the standard deviation between donors was above 5%. A statistical classification framework was developed to diagnose cytomegalovirus status using the catalog of TCR beta chain sequences. A later analysis assigned V and J genes by comparing TCR nucleotide sequences with IMGT/GENE-DB human TR gene sequences. Using the TCRdist pipeline, a later analysis assigned CDR3 sequences along with most-parsimonious VDJ recombination scenarios. A later analysis defined each TCR beta chain by its CDR3 amino acid sequence plus V-gene family, and excluded reads lacking a unique V-gene family. In a later analysis, several hundred highly shared, low-generation-probability nucleotide sequences were removed to address suspected cross-contamination and a sequencing artifact. In a later analysis, a clonal expansion index was calculated for each public chain from normalized within-repertoire ranks of inferred template counts. Generation probabilities in a later analysis came from a VDJ recombination model fitted to out-of-frame rearrangements, and those results were checked against IGoR. Hypergeometric tests were used in a later analysis to score TCR-TCR, TCR-HLA and TCR-CMV co-occurrence, with a repertoire-size bias correction applied to the TCR pairs. To estimate false discovery rates, a later analysis permuted the HLA or CMV assignments 20 times. A later analysis grouped co-occurring TCRs with DBSCAN, adding TCRdist sequence similarity when clustering within HLA-allele-positive subsets. Repertoires with fewer than 30,000 or more than 120,000 public chains were left out of co-occurrence clustering, as were a handful of repertoires with anomalous nucleotide sharing. TCRdb stores this immuneACCESS table with in-frame sequences only. Part of the clones is absent; in the studies checked, under half of the shortfall reflects unresolved V genes, and no reason is known for the rest. For V, J and clone size, that table is used; D and trimming come from the DNA. This sample is represented by roughly 100,000 clones; 60% to 85% of them were singletons. The top ten constitute 5% to 6.5% of the sample.

Trimming takes 0 bases from V and 6 bases from J, and the germline ends sit 13 bases apart. Based on the germline V gene, the CDR1 and CDR2 sequences are SGHTA and FQGTGA. Taken from cysteine to phenylalanine, the CDR3 has 15 residues. Only the CDR3 DNA stays, 45 bases, in frame from base 1. Sequenced: PBMCs. The sequence derives from a woman aged 18-29 years in good health and CMV-seropositive. Recombination joined TRBV7-3 with TRBJ2-3, and TRBD1 may be the D gene, going by 5 matching bases. CDR3 loop: CASSLTGQATDTQYF. The DNA sequence is given as TGTGCCAGCAGCTTAACGGGGCAGGCGACGGATACGCAGTATTTT.